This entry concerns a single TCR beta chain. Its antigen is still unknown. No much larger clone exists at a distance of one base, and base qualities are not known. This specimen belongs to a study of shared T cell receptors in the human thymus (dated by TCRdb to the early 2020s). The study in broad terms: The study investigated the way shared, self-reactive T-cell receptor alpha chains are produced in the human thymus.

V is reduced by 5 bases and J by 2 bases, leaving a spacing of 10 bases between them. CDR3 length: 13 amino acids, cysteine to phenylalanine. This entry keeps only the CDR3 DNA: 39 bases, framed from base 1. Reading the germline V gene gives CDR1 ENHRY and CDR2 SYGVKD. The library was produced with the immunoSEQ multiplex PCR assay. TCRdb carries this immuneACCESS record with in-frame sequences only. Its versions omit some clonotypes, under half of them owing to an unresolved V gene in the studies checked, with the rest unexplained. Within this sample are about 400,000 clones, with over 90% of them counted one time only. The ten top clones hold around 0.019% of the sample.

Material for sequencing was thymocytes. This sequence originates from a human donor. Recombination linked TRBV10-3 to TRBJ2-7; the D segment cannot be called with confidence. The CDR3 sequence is CAISTPGAYEQYF. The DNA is TGTGCCATCAGTACCCCCGGAGCCTACGAGCAGTACTTC.